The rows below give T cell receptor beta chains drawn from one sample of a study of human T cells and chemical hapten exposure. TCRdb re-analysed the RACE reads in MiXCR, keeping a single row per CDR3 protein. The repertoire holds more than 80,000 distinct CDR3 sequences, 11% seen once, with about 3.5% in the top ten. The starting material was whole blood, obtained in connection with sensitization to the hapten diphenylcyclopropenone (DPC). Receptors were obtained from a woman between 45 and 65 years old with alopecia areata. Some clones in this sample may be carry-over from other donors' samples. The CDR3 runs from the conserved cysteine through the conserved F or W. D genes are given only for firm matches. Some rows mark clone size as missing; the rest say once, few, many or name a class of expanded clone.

CASSAPGDEQFF	TGCGCCAGCAGCGCCCCCGGGGATGAGCAGTTCTTC	12	NA	TRBJ2-1	TRBV5-1	few
CASSLESDSYEQYF	TGCGCCAGCAGCTTGGAGAGCGACAGTTACGAGCAGTACTTC	14	NA	TRBJ2-7	TRBV5-1	many
CASSPQRGLAGVGAKNIQYF	TGCGCCAGCAGCCCCCAGAGGGGACTAGCGGGGGTCGGGGCCAAAAACATTCAGTACTTC	20	TRBD2	TRBJ2-4	TRBV4-1	NA
CASSLRGGGETQYF	TGTGCCAGCAGCTTACGCGGGGGTGGCGAGACCCAGTACTTC	14	TRBD2	TRBJ2-5	TRBV7-9	many
CASSLASGRGNEQFF	TGCGCCAGCAGCTTGGCTAGCGGGAGGGGCAATGAGCAGTTCTTC	15	TRBD2	TRBJ2-1	TRBV5-1	many
CASSYWEGLPYEQYF	TGTGCCAGCAGTTACTGGGAAGGGCTCCCCTACGAGCAGTACTTC	15	NA	TRBJ2-7	TRBV6-2/TRBV6-3	NA
CASSPRPGQREANEKLFF	TGTGCCAGCAGCCCGCGTCCGGGACAGCGAGAGGCTAATGAAAAACTGTTTTTT	18	TRBD1	TRBJ1-4	TRBV7-2	many
CASQNTGANYGYTF	TGTGCCAGCCAAAATACAGGGGCTAACTATGGCTACACCTTC	14	TRBD1	TRBJ1-2	TRBV6-6	NA
CATRGSRLAGGTDTQYF	TGTGCCACCAGAGGTTCGCGACTAGCGGGAGGCACAGATACGCAGTATTTT	17	TRBD2	TRBJ2-3	TRBV24-1	many
CASSYSMRGASLAGLDEQFF	TGTGCCAGCAGTTACTCGATGAGGGGGGCCTCTCTAGCGGGACTTGATGAGCAGTTCTTC	20	TRBD2	TRBJ2-1	TRBV6-2/TRBV6-3	few
CASSGQATSTDTQYF	TGTGCCAGCAGCGGACAGGCCACCTCCACAGATACGCAGTATTTT	15	TRBD1	TRBJ2-3	TRBV3-1	few
CASSTGGSPSTGELFF	TGCGCCAGCAGCACCGGGGGCTCCCCCAGCACCGGGGAGCTGTTTTTT	16	NA	TRBJ2-2	TRBV10-2	many
CASSETLAGNEQYF	TGTGCCAGCAGTGAAACGCTAGCGGGAAACGAGCAGTACTTC	14	TRBD2	TRBJ2-7	TRBV2	many
CASSIGGTSYNEQFF	TGTGCCAGCTCAATCGGAGGGACCTCCTACAATGAGCAGTTCTTC	15	NA	TRBJ2-1	TRBV18	many
CASSSLPGGPGNTEAFF	TGTGCCAGCTCCTCCCTTCCCGGGGGGCCGGGGAACACTGAAGCTTTCTTT	17	NA	TRBJ1-1	TRBV2	many
CSGEVGGHEQYF	TGCAGCGGCGAGGTAGGGGGACACGAGCAGTACTTC	12	NA	TRBJ2-7	TRBV29-1	NA
CASSHNQPQHF	TGTGCCAGCAGTCATAATCAGCCCCAGCATTTT	11	NA	TRBJ1-5	TRBV28	NA
CASSPRLAGAHYEQYF	TGTGCCAGCAGCCCCCGACTAGCGGGAGCTCACTACGAGCAGTACTTC	16	TRBD2	TRBJ2-7	TRBV11-1	few
CSASKQGPDTQYF	TGCAGTGCTAGTAAACAGGGCCCAGATACGCAGTATTTT	13	NA	TRBJ2-3	TRBV20-1	few
CASSVESPLYGYTF	TGTGCCAGCAGCGTAGAAAGCCCGCTCTATGGCTACACCTTC	14	NA	TRBJ1-2	TRBV9	NA
CASSYYGQPSSYNEQFF	TGTGCCAGCAGTTACTACGGACAGCCCAGCTCCTACAATGAGCAGTTCTTC	17	NA	TRBJ2-1	TRBV6-2/TRBV6-3	few
CASSRTTGTEAFF	TGTGCCAGCAGCCGAACGACAGGGACTGAAGCTTTCTTT	13	TRBD1	TRBJ1-1	TRBV11-3	NA
CASSQGGLYTEAFF	TGTGCCAGCAGCCAAGGGGGCTTGTACACTGAAGCTTTCTTT	14	NA	TRBJ1-1	TRBV3-1	few
CASSQEKFSGSADTQYF	TGCGCCAGCAGCCAAGAAAAGTTTAGCGGGAGCGCAGATACGCAGTATTTT	17	TRBD2	TRBJ2-3	TRBV4-1	many
CSAAPVRLGEQFF	TGCAGCGCTGCCCCGGTTAGGCTCGGTGAGCAGTTCTTC	13	NA	TRBJ2-1	TRBV29-1	NA
CASSSDTGNTIYF	TGTGCCAGCAGCTCCGACACTGGAAACACCATATATTTT	13	NA	TRBJ1-3	TRBV7-3	few
CSVETGGYNEQFF	TGCAGCGTTGAGACGGGCGGATACAATGAGCAGTTCTTC	13	NA	TRBJ2-1	TRBV29-1	few
CASSYSGTGESEDTIYF	TGTGCCAGCAGTTACTCCGGGACAGGGGAATCGGAGGACACCATATATTTT	17	TRBD1	TRBJ1-3	TRBV6-6	many
CSAPPTGNGQPQHF	TGCAGTGCTCCACCTACAGGGAACGGTCAGCCCCAGCATTTT	14	NA	TRBJ1-5	TRBV20-1	few
CASSQRVANEQFF	TGTGCCAGCAGTCAGCGGGTGGCCAATGAGCAGTTCTTC	13	NA	TRBJ2-1	TRBV2	NA
CASSPSGQGSTF	TGTGCCAGCAGTCCATCGGGACAGGGATCCACCTTC	12	TRBD1	TRBJ1-2	TRBV6-1	few
CASSGNTIYF	TGTGCCAGCAGTGGAAACACCATATATTTT	10	NA	TRBJ1-3	TRBV28	many
CAISIAGGSDTQYF	TGTGCCATCAGTATAGCGGGGGGGTCAGATACGCAGTATTTT	14	TRBD2	TRBJ2-3	TRBV10-3	NA
CASSLPGGYEQYF	TGTGCCAGCAGCCTACCAGGGGGCTACGAGCAGTACTTC	13	TRBD1	TRBJ2-7	TRBV6-1	many
CASSPLQGAVEQFF	TGTGCCAGCTCACCACTACAGGGGGCTGTTGAGCAGTTCTTC	14	TRBD1	TRBJ2-1	TRBV18	many
CASSSPRPSENEQFF	TGTGCCAGCAGTTCCCCACGTCCTAGCGAAAATGAGCAGTTCTTC	15	NA	TRBJ2-1	TRBV28	many
CATRQGSEGEQFF	TGTGCCACCAGACAGGGGTCGGAAGGTGAGCAGTTCTTC	13	TRBD1	TRBJ2-1	TRBV24-1	NA
CASSFISGIGQETQYF	TGTGCCAGCAGTTTTATTAGCGGGATAGGCCAAGAGACCCAGTACTTC	16	TRBD2	TRBJ2-5	TRBV12-3/TRBV12-4	NA
CASSLDYEQYF	TGTGCCAGCAGCTTAGACTACGAGCAGTACTTC	11	NA	TRBJ2-7	TRBV12-3/TRBV12-4	many
CASSQVAGGASGANVLTF	TGCGCCAGCAGCCAAGTTGCAGGGGGGGCGTCTGGGGCCAACGTCCTGACTTTC	18	NA	TRBJ2-6	TRBV4-3	few
CSAPAAGVNEQFF	TGCAGCGCCCCTGCGGCGGGAGTTAATGAGCAGTTCTTC	13	TRBD2	TRBJ2-1	TRBV29-1	few
CASLREVNSPLHF	TGTGCCAGTCTCAGGGAGGTGAATTCACCCCTCCACTTT	13	NA	TRBJ1-6	TRBV28	NA
CASSQVRGNEQFF	TGTGCCAGCAGCCAAGTCAGGGGTAATGAGCAGTTCTTC	13	NA	TRBJ2-1	TRBV3-1	NA
CASSLVPGGFNQPQHF	TGCGCCAGCAGCTTGGTCCCAGGGGGCTTCAATCAGCCCCAGCATTTT	16	TRBD1	TRBJ1-5	TRBV5-1	many
CASSERAHNEQFF	TGTGCCAGCAGTGAAAGAGCCCACAATGAGCAGTTCTTC	13	NA	TRBJ2-1	TRBV6-4	medium-sized
CASSPPQNTEAFF	TGTGCCAGCTCACCCCCCCAGAACACTGAAGCTTTCTTT	13	NA	TRBJ1-1	TRBV18	many
CASSPERRDKKFF	TGTGCCAGCAGCCCTGAGAGGCGGGACAAGAAGTTCTTC	13	NA	TRBJ2-1	TRBV7-2	few
CAISEGQGVNQPQHF	TGTGCCATCAGTGAGGGACAGGGAGTCAATCAGCCCCAGCATTTT	15	TRBD1	TRBJ1-5	TRBV10-3	many
CASSISFGQGVKQYF	TGTGCCAGCAGTATCTCATTCGGACAGGGAGTGAAGCAGTACTTC	15	TRBD1	TRBJ2-7	TRBV28	many
CRGLTGLYGYTF	TGCAGGGGTCTTACGGGCCTCTATGGCTACACCTTC	12	NA	TRBJ1-2	TRBV20-1	few
CSASPLDTEQYF	TGCAGTGCTAGCCCGCTCGATACCGAGCAGTACTTC	12	NA	TRBJ2-7	TRBV20-1	many
CASSSPGSYNEQFF	TGTGCCAGCAGTTCCCCGGGCTCCTACAATGAGCAGTTCTTC	14	NA	TRBJ2-1	TRBV28	NA
CASSEQGSYNSPLHF	TGTGCCAGCAGCGAACAGGGCTCCTATAATTCACCCCTCCACTTT	15	NA	TRBJ1-6	TRBV7-3	few
CASSVAADTQYF	TGTGCCAGCAGCGTAGCGGCGGATACGCAGTATTTT	12	NA	TRBJ2-3	TRBV9	NA
CASTLGDRGNEKLFF	TGTGCCAGCACATTAGGGGACAGGGGTAATGAAAAACTGTTTTTT	15	TRBD1	TRBJ1-4	TRBV28	NA